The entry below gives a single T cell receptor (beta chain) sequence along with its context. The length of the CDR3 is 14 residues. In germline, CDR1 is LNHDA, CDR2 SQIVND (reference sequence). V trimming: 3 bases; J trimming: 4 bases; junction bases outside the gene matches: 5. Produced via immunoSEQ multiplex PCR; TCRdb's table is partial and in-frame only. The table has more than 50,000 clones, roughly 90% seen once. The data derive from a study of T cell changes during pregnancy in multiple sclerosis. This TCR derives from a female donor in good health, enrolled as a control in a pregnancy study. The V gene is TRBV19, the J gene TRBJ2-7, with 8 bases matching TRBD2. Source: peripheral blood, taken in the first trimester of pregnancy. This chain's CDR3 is CASSITAGDYEQYF. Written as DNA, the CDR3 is TGTGCCAGTAGTATTACAGCGGGAGATTACGAGCAGTACTTC.